Presented here are 22 T cell receptor beta chains from one specimen sequenced in a study of lymphopenia after photon versus proton radiotherapy. Data came from immunoSEQ multiplex PCR; TCRdb stores just in-frame clones and leaves some out. The profile shows fewer than 45,000 clones, about 82% of them singletons. The sample consisted of peripheral blood, taken from a patient treated with proton-based radiotherapy. These receptors were obtained from a woman aged 70-85 years with pancreatic cancer. Some clones in this sample may be carry-over from other donors' samples.

This clone is judged medium-sized. The chain has TRBV27 and TRBJ1-5, with 8 positions matching TRBD1. CDR1 and CDR2 from the germline V gene are MNHEY and SMNVEV (reference sequence). The CDR3 consists of 15 residues. V lost 1 base, J lost 5 bases, and 4 bases stayed unmatched. The CDR3 sequence is CASSLYGQGDQPQHF. DNA for the CDR3: TGTGCCAGCAGTTTATATGGACAGGGCGATCAGCCCCAGCATTTT.

CDR3 in DNA: TGTGCCAGCTCACCCAGGGTTGCTCGGGAGACCCAGTACTTC. This codes for CASSPRVARETQYF. The chain couples TRBV18 to TRBJ2-5, with D possibly TRBD1 on 5 matching bases. The CDR3 is made up of 14 amino acids. Germline CDR1 reads KGHSH; CDR2 reads LQKENI. V was clipped by 3 bases and J by 5 bases, with 13 bases between them.

The CDR3 nucleotides read TGTGCCAGCAGTTCTACAATGGGGAATCAGCCCCAGCATTTT. Amino acid sequence: CASSSTMGNQPQHF. The genes are TRBV28 and TRBJ1-5; no clear D gene. Germline V CDR1 and CDR2: MDHEN, SYDVKM. Trimming removed 4 bases from V and 4 bases from J, with 11 bases in between. CDR3 length: 14 residues.

V gene TRBV6-1 combines with J gene TRBJ2-5, with a tentative D call TRBD1 (6 bases). Germline V lookup: CDR1 MNHNS, CDR2 SASEGT. The CDR3 spans 12 residues. Trimming pared 7 bases from V and 3 bases from J, leaving 9 bases between. The CDR3 loop is CASTRQEETQYF. Written as DNA, the CDR3 is TGTGCCAGCACCAGACAGGAAGAGACCCAGTACTTC.

This chain connects TRBV7-2 to TRBJ1-1, with TRBD1 matching 7 bases. Germline V CDR1 and CDR2: SGHTA, FQGNSA. The CDR3 has 14 amino acids. Trimming at V came to 5 bases and at J to 1 base, leaving 4 bases not matched to a gene. In DNA, the CDR3 is TGTGCCAGCAGCGCCGGGACAGCGAACACTGAAGCTTTCTTT. Amino acid sequence: CASSAGTANTEAFF.

V usage is TRBV7-8 and J usage is TRBJ2-1; a possible D gene is TRBD2 (6 bases). The CDR3 is 16 residues long. Germline V gene lookup returns CDR1 SGHVS and CDR2 FQNEAQ. V lost 2 bases and J 1 base, leaving 12 bases between the germline ends. The CDR3 loop is CASSLIGGESYNEQFF. For the CDR3, the DNA is TGTGCCAGCAGCTTAATCGGCGGGGAGTCCTACAATGAGCAGTTCTTC.

This sequence joins TRBV28 and TRBJ2-1; D is unclear. The CDR3 is made up of 11 amino acids. V lost 5 bases and J lost 10, with 9 bases in between. Germline V gives CDR1 MDHEN, CDR2 SYDVKM. This CDR3 reads CASSLSLEQFF. The CDR3 DNA follows: TGTGCCAGCAGTCTGAGTCTCGAGCAGTTCTTC.

The chain is built from TRBV6-5 and TRBJ1-2; 9 nucleotides line up with TRBD1. J was trimmed by 5 bases and V by 4 bases; bases with no gene match: 11. Germline V gene sequence: CDR1 MNHEY, CDR2 SVGAGI. This CDR3 spans 16 amino acids. DNA of the CDR3: TGTGCCAGCAGTTCTCGACCGGGACAGGGAGGTTATGGCTACACCTTC. This sequence encodes CASSSRPGQGGYGYTF.

The gene calls are TRBV28 and TRBJ2-1; D might be TRBD2 (5 bases). The V end was cut by 8 bases, the J end by 2 bases, with 10 bases between. There are 13 residues in the CDR3. Germline CDR1 reads MDHEN; CDR2 reads SYDVKM. CDR3 residues: CASFKRPYNEQFF. Here the CDR3 DNA reads TGTGCCAGCTTTAAGCGGCCCTACAATGAGCAGTTCTTC.

The CDR3 DNA reads TGTGCCAGCAGTTCTCCGGCTAGCGGGAGGGCCATTCGAGAGACCCAGTACTTC. Residues: CASSSPASGRAIRETQYF. This chain links TRBV28 with TRBJ2-5, with TRBD2 identical over 12 bases. CDR1 and CDR2 (germline): MDHEN, SYDVKM. V shed 4 bases and J 4 bases; nucleotides not matched to a gene: 13. This CDR3 is 18 amino acids long.

The chain uses TRBV5-5 and TRBJ1-1, with a possible D match to TRBD1 (5 bases). The CDR3 is 19 residues long. Looked up from germline, CDR1 is SGHKS and CDR2 is YYEKEE (reference sequence). The V gene lost 6 bases and the J gene lost 0 bases, with 27 bases spanning the gap. CDR3 in DNA: TGTGCCAGCACCAACCCCCTCCAGGGAAGGGCCTCTATGAACACTGAAGCTTTCTTT. Translating gives CASTNPLQGRASMNTEAFF.

The chain uses TRBV5-5 and TRBJ2-7; TRBD1 might be the D (6 bases). The CDR3 has 15 amino acids. The V gene lost 0 bases and the J gene lost 4 bases, with 14 bases spanning the gap. Germline CDR1 and CDR2: SGHKS and YYEKEE (reference sequence). In nucleotides, the CDR3 is TGTGCCAGCAGCTTGGAACAGGGTTCCTGGTACGAGCAGTACTTC. Amino acids: CASSLEQGSWYEQYF.

This chain joins TRBV28 and TRBJ1-5; D gene uncertain. Germline V gives CDR1 MDHEN, CDR2 SYDVKM. The CDR3 loop spans 15 amino acids. V lost 2 bases and J lost 4, with 12 bases in between. Written as DNA, the CDR3 is TGTGCCAGCAGTTTAGGTGGCCAAACAAATCAGCCCCAGCATTTT. Its protein is CASSLGGQTNQPQHF.

Only one count was recorded for this clone. The V call is TRBV28, the J call TRBJ1-3, with D tentatively TRBD1 (5 bases). Trimming shortened V by 2 bases and J by 6 bases, and 11 bases separated the two germline ends. Germline CDR1 and CDR2: MDHEN and SYDVKM. The CDR3 is 14 residues long. The CDR3 DNA sequence: TGTGCCAGCAGTTTAGTGGGGCTCGAAAACACCATATATTTT. Protein sequence: CASSLVGLENTIYF.

The J gene is TRBJ2-7, the V gene TRBV7-9; 10 bases map to TRBD2. The CDR3 sequence is 17 residues long. Germline CDR1 and CDR2: SEHNR and FQNEAQ (reference sequence). The trim removed 3 bases at V and 5 bases at J, leaving 13 bases unmatched. The CDR3 spells CASSFTSASGSMNEQYF. The CDR3 DNA is TGTGCCAGCAGCTTTACCTCCGCTAGCGGGAGTATGAACGAGCAGTACTTC.

The rearrangement joins TRBV9 to TRBJ2-7; D unresolved. Germline values: CDR1 SGDLS, CDR2 YYNGEE. The germline V and J ends were trimmed by 4 bases and 5 bases, with 16 bases remaining between them. This CDR3 is 14 amino acids long. CDR3 amino acids: CASSPRFESNEQYF. The CDR3 DNA reads TGTGCCAGCAGCCCCAGATTTGAGTCAAACGAGCAGTACTTC.

The V gene is TRBV7-6, the J gene TRBJ2-5; D call uncertain. This CDR3 is 16 amino acids long. Germline CDR1 SGHVS, CDR2 FNYEAQ. V lost 1 base and J 2 bases, leaving 14 bases between the germline ends. DNA of the CDR3: TGTGCCAGCAGCTTAGATGGCGCAGGCTATCAAGAGACCCAGTACTTC. Translation gives CASSLDGAGYQETQYF. Full variable domain (outside the CDR3, taken from reference TRBV7-6 and TRBJ2-5): GAGVSQSPRYKVTKRGQDVALRCDPISGHVSLYWYRQALGQGPEFLTYFNYEAQQDKSGLPNDRFSAERPEGSISTLTIQRTEQRDSAMYRCASSLDGAGYQETQYFGPGTRLLVL.

The V gene is TRBV19, the J gene TRBJ2-5; D might be TRBD2 (5 bases). The CDR3 extends over 15 amino acids. V was cut by 9 bases and J by 5 bases, with 22 bases left in between. The V gene's germline CDR1 is LNHDA and CDR2 SQIVND (reference sequence). Here the CDR3 reads CARKPDGLRRETQYF. In DNA form, the CDR3 reads TGTGCCAGGAAACCGGATGGACTCCGCAGGGAGACCCAGTACTTC.

The rearrangement uses TRBV9 and TRBJ2-3, with 14 bases fitting TRBD2. J was trimmed by 5 bases and V by 4 bases; bases with no gene match: 3. The germline CDR1 and CDR2 sequences are SGDLS and YYNGEE. This CDR3 has 15 amino acids. The CDR3 sequence: CASSKTSGRGDTQYF. DNA of the CDR3: TGTGCCAGCAGCAAGACTAGCGGGAGGGGAGATACGCAGTATTTT.

Of note for this clone: Distinct nucleotide sequences in the sample also encode this CDR3. The V and J genes are TRBV28 and TRBJ1-4; D unclear. V was trimmed by 3 bases and J by 6 bases, leaving 2 bases between them. Germline CDR1 MDHEN, CDR2 SYDVKM. This CDR3 has 11 residues. Here the CDR3 reads CASSFYEKLFF. Written as DNA, the CDR3 is TGTGCCAGCAGTTTCTATGAAAAACTGTTTTTT.

The chain carries TRBV27 and TRBJ2-1, with TRBD2 identical over 9 bases. J lost 10 bases, V lost 5 bases, and 24 bases had no gene match. Per the germline V gene, CDR1 is MNHEY and CDR2 is SMNVEV (reference sequence). CDR3 length: 19 amino acids. In DNA form, the CDR3 reads TGTGCCAGCAGTAACCGGGACACAAGATCCTTAGCGGGAGCCAACGAGCAGTTCTTC. This encodes CASSNRDTRSLAGANEQFF.

This sequence joins TRBV7-8 and TRBJ1-2; 9 bases are a match to TRBD1. This CDR3 region has 15 residues. V shed 1 base, J shed 3 bases, and the junction held 3 bases outside the gene matches. Germline V gene data show CDR1 as SGHVS and CDR2 as FQNEAQ. As DNA, the CDR3 is TGTGCCAGCAGCTTAGGGGACAGGGTGGACTATGGCTACACCTTC. It is translated as CASSLGDRVDYGYTF. The full variable domain, rest sourced from reference TRBV7-8 and TRBJ1-2, is GAGVSQSPRYKVAKRGQDVALRCDPISGHVSLFWYQQALGQGPEFLTYFQNEAQLDKSGLPSDRFFAERPEGSVSTLKIQRTQQEDSAVYLCASSLGDRVDYGYTFGSGTRLTVV.